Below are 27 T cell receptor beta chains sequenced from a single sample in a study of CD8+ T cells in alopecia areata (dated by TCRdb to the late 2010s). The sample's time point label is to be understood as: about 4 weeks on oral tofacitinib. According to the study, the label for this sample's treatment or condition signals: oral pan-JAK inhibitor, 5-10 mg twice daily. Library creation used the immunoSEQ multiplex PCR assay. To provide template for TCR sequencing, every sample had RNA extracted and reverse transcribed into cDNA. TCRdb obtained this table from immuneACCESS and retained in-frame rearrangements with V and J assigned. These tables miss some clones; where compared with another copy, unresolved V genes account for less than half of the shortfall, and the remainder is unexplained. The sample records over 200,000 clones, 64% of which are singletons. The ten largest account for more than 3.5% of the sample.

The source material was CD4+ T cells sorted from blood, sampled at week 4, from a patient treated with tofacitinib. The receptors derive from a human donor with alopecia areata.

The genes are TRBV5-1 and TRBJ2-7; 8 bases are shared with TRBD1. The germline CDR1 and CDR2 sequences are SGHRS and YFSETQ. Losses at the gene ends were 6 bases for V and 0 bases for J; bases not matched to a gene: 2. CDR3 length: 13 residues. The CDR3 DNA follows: TGCGCCAGCACCGGGACAGGCTCCTACGAGCAGTACTTC. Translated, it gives CASTGTGSYEQYF. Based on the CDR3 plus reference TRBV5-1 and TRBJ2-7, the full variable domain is KAGVTQTPRYLIKTRGQQVTLSCSPISGHRSVSWYQQTPGQGLQFLFEYFSETQRNKGNFPGRFSGRQFSNSRSEMNVSTLELGDSALYLCASTGTGSYEQYFGPGTRLTVT.

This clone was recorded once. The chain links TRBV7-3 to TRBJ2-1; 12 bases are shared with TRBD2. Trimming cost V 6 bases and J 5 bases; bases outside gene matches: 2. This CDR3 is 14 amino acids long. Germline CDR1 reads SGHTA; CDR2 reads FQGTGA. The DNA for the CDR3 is TGTGCCAGCAGTCGACTAGCGGGGGACAATGAGCAGTTCTTC. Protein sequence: CASSRLAGDNEQFF.

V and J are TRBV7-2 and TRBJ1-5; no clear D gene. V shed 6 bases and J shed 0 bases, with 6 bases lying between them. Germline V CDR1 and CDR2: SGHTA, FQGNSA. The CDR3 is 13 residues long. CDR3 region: CASRRTSNQPQHF. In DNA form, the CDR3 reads TGTGCCAGCAGGCGGACTAGCAATCAGCCCCAGCATTTT.

CDR3 residues: CASSVSPLILSYNEQFF. CDR3 DNA: TGTGCCAGCAGTGTATCACCCCTAATTCTATCCTACAATGAGCAGTTCTTC. The rearrangement links TRBV2 to TRBJ2-1, with D unclear. Trimming shortened V by 4 bases and J by 1 base, and 17 bases separated the two germline ends. The CDR3 is 17 amino acids. Germline V gene data show CDR1 as SNHLY and CDR2 as FYNNEI.

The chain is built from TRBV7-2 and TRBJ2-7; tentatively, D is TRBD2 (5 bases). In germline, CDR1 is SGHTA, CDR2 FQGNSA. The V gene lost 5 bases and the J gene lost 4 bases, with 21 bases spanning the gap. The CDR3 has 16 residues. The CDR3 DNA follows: TGTGCCAGCAGCCGGCCGGGTGGAGGCAGGCCATACGAGCAGTACTTC. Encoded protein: CASSRPGGGRPYEQYF. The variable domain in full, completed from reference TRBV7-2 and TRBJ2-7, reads GAGVSQSPSNKVTEKGKDVELRCDPISGHTALYWYRQSLGQGLEFLIYFQGNSAPDKSGLPSDRFSAERTGGSVSTLTIQRTQQEDSAVYLCASSRPGGGRPYEQYFGPGTRLTVT.

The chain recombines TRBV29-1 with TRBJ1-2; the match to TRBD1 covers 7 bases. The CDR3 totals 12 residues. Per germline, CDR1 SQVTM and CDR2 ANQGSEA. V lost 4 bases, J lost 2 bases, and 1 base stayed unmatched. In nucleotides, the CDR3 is TGCAGCGTTGCGACAGGGAACTATGGCTACACCTTC. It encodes CSVATGNYGYTF.

CDR3: CASSGGRTDVAKNIQYF. The CDR3 DNA is TGTGCCAGCAGCGGGGGGAGGACCGATGTAGCCAAAAACATTCAGTACTTC. This rearrangement joins TRBV5-6 to TRBJ2-4, with D tentatively TRBD2 (6 bases). V lost 4 bases and J lost 0, with 17 bases in between. This CDR3 spans 17 amino acids. The germline V gene has CDR1 SGHDT and CDR2 YYEEEE.

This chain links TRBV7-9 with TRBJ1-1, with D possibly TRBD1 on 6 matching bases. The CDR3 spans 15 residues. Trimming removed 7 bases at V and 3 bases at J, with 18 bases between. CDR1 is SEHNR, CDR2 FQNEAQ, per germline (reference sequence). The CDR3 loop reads CASKFQEGVYTEAFF. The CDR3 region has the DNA TGTGCCAGCAAATTTCAGGAGGGGGTTTACACTGAAGCTTTCTTT. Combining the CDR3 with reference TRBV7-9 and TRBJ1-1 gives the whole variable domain DTGVSQNPRHKITKRGQNVTFRCDPISEHNRLYWYRQTLGQGPEFLTYFQNEAQLEKSRLLSDRFSAERPKGSFSTLEIQRTEQGDSAMYLCASKFQEGVYTEAFFGQGTRLTVV.

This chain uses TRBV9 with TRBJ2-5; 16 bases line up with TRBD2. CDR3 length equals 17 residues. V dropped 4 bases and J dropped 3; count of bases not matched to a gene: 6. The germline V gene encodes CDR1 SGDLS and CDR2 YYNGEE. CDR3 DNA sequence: TGTGCCAGCAGCTCGGGACTAGCGGGGGGGCCTGAAGAGACCCAGTACTTC. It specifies CASSSGLAGGPEETQYF.

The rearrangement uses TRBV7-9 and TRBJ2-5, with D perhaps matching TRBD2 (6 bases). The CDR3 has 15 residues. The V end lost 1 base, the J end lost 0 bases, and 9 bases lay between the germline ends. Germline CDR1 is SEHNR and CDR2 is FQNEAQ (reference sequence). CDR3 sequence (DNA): TGTGCCAGCAGCTTAGTAGGGAGGAACCAAGAGACCCAGTACTTC. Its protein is CASSLVGRNQETQYF.

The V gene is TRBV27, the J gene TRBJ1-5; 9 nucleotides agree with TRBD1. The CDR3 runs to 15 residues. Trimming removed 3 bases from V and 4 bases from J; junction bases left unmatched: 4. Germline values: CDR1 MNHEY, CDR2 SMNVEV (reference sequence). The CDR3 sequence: CASSFHGQGNQPQHF. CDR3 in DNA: TGTGCCAGCAGTTTCCACGGACAGGGGAATCAGCCCCAGCATTTT.

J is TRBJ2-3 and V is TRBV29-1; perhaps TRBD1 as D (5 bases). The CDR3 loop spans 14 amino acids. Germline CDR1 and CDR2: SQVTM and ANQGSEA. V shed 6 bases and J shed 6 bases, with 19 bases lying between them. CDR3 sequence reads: CSVAKGLSSDTQYF. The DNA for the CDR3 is TGCAGCGTGGCTAAGGGGCTTTCCTCGGATACGCAGTATTTT.

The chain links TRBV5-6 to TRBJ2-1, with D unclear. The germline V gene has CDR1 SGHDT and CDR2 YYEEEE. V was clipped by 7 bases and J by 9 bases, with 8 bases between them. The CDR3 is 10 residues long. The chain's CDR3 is CASGEAEQFF. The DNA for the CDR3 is TGTGCCAGCGGGGAAGCTGAGCAGTTCTTC.

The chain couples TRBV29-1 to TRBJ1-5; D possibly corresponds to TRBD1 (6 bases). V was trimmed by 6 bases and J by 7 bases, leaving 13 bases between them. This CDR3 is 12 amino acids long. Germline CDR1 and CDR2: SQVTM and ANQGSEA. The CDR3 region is CSVRTAGQPQHF. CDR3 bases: TGCAGCGTCCGGACAGCGGGGCAGCCCCAGCATTTT. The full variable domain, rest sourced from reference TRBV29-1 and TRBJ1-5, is SAVISQKPSRDICQRGTSLTIQCQVDSQVTMMFWYRQQPGQSLTLIATANQGSEATYESGFVIDKFPISRPNLTFSTLTVSNMSPEDSSIYLCSVRTAGQPQHFGDGTRLSIL.

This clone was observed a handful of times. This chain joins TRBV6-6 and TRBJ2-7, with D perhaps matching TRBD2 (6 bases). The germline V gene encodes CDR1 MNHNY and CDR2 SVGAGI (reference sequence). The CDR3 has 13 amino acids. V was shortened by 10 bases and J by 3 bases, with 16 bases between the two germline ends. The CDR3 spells CATQRPGLYEQYF. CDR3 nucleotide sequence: TGTGCCACTCAAAGACCGGGACTCTACGAGCAGTACTTC.

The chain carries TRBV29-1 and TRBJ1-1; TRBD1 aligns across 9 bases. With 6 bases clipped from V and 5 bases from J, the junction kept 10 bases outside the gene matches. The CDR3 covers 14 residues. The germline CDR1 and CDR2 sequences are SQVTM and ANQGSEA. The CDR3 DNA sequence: TGCAGCGTAGCAATACAGGGGGCAAGGACTGAAGCTTTCTTT. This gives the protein CSVAIQGARTEAFF.

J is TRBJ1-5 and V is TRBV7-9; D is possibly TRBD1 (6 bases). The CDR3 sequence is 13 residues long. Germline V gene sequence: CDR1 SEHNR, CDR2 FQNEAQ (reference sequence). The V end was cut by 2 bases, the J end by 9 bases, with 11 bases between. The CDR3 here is CASSLQGSGPQHF. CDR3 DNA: TGTGCCAGCAGCTTACAGGGGTCGGGGCCCCAGCATTTT.

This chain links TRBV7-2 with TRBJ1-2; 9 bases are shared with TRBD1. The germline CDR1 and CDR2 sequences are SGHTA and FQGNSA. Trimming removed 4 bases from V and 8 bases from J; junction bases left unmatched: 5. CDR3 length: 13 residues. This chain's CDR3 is CASSSQGAQGYTF. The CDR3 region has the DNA TGTGCCAGCAGCTCACAGGGGGCGCAAGGCTACACCTTC. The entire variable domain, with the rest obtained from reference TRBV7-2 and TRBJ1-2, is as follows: GAGVSQSPSNKVTEKGKDVELRCDPISGHTALYWYRQSLGQGLEFLIYFQGNSAPDKSGLPSDRFSAERTGGSVSTLTIQRTQQEDSAVYLCASSSQGAQGYTFGSGTRLTVV.

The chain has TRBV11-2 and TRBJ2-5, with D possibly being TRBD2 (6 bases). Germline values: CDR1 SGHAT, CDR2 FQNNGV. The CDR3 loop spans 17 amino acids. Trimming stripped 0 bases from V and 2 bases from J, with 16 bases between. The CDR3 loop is CASSLDLSGAVQETQYF. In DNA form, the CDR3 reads TGTGCCAGCAGCTTAGATCTTAGCGGTGCAGTTCAAGAGACCCAGTACTTC.

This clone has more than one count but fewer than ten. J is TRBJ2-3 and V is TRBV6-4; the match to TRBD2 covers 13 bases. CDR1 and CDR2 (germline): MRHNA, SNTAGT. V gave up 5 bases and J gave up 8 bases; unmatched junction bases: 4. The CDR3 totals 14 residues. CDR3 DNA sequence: TGTGCCAGCAGTACTAGCGGGGGGGACCGTACGCAGTATTTT. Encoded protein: CASSTSGGDRTQYF.

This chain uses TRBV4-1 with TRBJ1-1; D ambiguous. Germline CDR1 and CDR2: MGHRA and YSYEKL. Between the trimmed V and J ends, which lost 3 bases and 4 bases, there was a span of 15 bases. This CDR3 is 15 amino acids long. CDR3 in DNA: TGCGCCAGCAGCCAGTTTGAGGTAATCGGCACTGAAGCTTTCTTT. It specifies CASSQFEVIGTEAFF.

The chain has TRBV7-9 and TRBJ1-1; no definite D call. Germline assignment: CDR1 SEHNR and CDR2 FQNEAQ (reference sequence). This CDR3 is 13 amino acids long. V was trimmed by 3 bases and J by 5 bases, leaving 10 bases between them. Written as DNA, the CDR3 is TGTGCCAGCAGCTTTACCAGTGGGACTGAAGCTTTCTTT. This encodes CASSFTSGTEAFF.

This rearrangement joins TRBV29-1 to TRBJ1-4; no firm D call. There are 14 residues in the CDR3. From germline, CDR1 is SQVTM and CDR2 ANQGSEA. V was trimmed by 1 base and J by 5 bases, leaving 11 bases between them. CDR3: CSVEGGVLNEKLFF. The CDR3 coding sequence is TGCAGCGTTGAAGGTGGGGTTCTCAATGAAAAACTGTTTTTT.

The CDR3 nucleotides are TGCAGCGGCTACGGAGCTAACTATGGCTACACCTTC. It translates to CSGYGANYGYTF. The chain combines TRBV29-1 with TRBJ1-2; no firm D call. The CDR3 has 12 residues. CDR1 and CDR2 (germline): SQVTM, ANQGSEA. Trimming left V 7 bases short and J 0 bases short, with 9 bases between.

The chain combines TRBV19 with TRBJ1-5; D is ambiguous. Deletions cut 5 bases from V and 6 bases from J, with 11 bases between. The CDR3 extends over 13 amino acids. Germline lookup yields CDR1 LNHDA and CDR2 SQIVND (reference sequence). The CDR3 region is CASSLGFVQPQHF. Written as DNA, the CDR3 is TGTGCCAGTAGTCTTGGGTTTGTTCAGCCCCAGCATTTT.

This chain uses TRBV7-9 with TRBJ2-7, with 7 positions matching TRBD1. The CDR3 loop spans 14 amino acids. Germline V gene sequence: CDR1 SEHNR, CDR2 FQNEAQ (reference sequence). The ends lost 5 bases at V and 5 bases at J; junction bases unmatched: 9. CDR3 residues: CASSRTGRQDEQYF. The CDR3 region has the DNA TGTGCCAGCAGCCGGACAGGACGACAGGACGAGCAGTACTTC. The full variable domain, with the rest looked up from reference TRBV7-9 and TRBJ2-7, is DTGVSQNPRHKITKRGQNVTFRCDPISEHNRLYWYRQTLGQGPEFLTYFQNEAQLEKSRLLSDRFSAERPKGSFSTLEIQRTEQGDSAMYLCASSRTGRQDEQYFGPGTRLTVT.

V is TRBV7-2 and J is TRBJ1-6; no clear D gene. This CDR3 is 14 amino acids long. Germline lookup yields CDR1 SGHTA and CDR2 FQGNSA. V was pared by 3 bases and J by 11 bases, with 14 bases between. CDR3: CASSFRRVDTPLHF. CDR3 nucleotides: TGTGCCAGCAGCTTCAGGAGGGTAGATACACCCCTCCACTTT.